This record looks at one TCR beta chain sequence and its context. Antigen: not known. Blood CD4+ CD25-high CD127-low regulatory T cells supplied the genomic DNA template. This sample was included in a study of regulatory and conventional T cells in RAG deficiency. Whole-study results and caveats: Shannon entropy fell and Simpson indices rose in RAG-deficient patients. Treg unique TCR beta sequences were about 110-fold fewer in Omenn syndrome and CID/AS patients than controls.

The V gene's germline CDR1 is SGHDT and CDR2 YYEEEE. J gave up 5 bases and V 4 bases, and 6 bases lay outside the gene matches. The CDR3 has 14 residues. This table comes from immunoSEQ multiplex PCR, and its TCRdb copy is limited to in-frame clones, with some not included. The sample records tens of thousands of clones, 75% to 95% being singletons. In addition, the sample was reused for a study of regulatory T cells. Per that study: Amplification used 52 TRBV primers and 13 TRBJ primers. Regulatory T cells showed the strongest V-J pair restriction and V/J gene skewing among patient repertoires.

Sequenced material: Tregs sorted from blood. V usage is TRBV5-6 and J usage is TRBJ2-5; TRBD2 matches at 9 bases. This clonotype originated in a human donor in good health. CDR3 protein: CASSVSGGRETQYF. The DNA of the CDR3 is TGTGCCAGCAGCGTTAGCGGGGGACGGGAGACCCAGTACTTC. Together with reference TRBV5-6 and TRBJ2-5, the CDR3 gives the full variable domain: DAGVTQSPTHLIKTRGQQVTLRCSPKSGHDTVSWYQQALGQGPQFIFQYYEEEERQRGNFPDRFSGHQFPNYSSELNVNALLLGDSALYLCASSVSGGRETQYFGPGTRLLVL.